The 3 T cell receptor beta chains below were found in one sample sequenced in a study of blood T cell repertoires in COVID-19. This table comes from immunoSEQ multiplex PCR, and its TCRdb copy is limited to in-frame clones, with some not included. The table has some 87,000 clones, 81% seen once. The sequencing sample was made of peripheral blood. These TCRs come from a human donor in a cohort sampled during active COVID-19.

In this sample, this clone turned up once. The genes are TRBV15 and TRBJ2-2; possible D gene TRBD1, 5 bases. The CDR3 is made up of 16 amino acids. Germline lookup yields CDR1 LNHNV and CDR2 YYDKDF (reference sequence). V was shortened by 0 bases and J by 1 base, with 9 bases between the two germline ends. CDR3 sequence (DNA): TGTGCCACCAGCAGAGATAGGACACTGAACACCGGGGAGCTGTTTTTT. This codes for CATSRDRTLNTGELFF.

This clone was picked up one time. A read error may be the cause here, since a much bigger clone is one base away. The chain recombines TRBV4-2 with TRBJ2-3; 9 nucleotides line up with TRBD2. Germline V gene lookup returns CDR1 LGHNA and CDR2 YNFKEQ. V was pared by 0 bases and J by 4 bases, with 2 bases of the junction left unmatched. The CDR3 consists of 15 residues. The CDR3 DNA is TGTGCCAGCAGCCAAGATGCGGGGGGGCCAGATACGCAGTATTTT. This codes for CASSQDAGGPDTQYF.

The chain recombines TRBV9 with TRBJ2-6, with TRBD1 matching over 11 bases. The length of the CDR3 is 17 residues. Trimming took 4 bases from V and 0 from J; bases not matched to a gene: 3. Germline CDR1 SGDLS, CDR2 YYNGEE. The CDR3 sequence: CASSTGTGGSGANVLTF. The CDR3 DNA is TGTGCCAGCAGCACCGGGACAGGGGGCTCTGGGGCCAACGTCCTGACTTTC.